Listed below are T cell receptor beta chains from one sample, sequenced in a study of cytomegalovirus exposure and HLA in healthy donors. Data came from immunoSEQ multiplex PCR; TCRdb stores just in-frame clones and leaves some out. This sample has about 110,000 clones; about 85% occur once, and the top ten carry around 2.7%. The sequenced material came from PBMCs. The receptor set was obtained from a woman between 18 and 29 years old in good health and CMV-seronegative. CDR3s include the opening cysteine and the closing phenylalanine or tryptophan. Each record gives: V gene, clone size, D gene, J gene, CDR3 protein, CDR3 DNA. D genes are given only for firm matches. Rows give clone size only sometimes, using once, few, many, or a class for an expanded clone.

V gene: TRBV6-1; clone size: .; D gene: .; J gene: TRBJ1-5; CDR3 protein: CASSDLYNQPQHF; CDR3 DNA: TGTGCCAGCAGTGACCTTTACAATCAGCCCCAGCATTTT
V gene: TRBV5-4; clone size: .; D gene: TRBD1; J gene: TRBJ2-5; CDR3 protein: CAGQERTGSLETQYF; CDR3 DNA: TGTGCCGGGCAGGAGAGGACAGGGAGTTTAGAGACCCAGTACTTC
V gene: TRBV28; clone size: .; D gene: TRBD2; J gene: TRBJ2-7; CDR3 protein: CASSLDGGTSYEQYF; CDR3 DNA: TGTGCCAGCAGTTTAGACGGGGGGACCTCCTACGAGCAGTACTTC
V gene: TRBV5-4; clone size: .; D gene: TRBD1; J gene: TRBJ1-2; CDR3 protein: CASSLRQGAQNYGYTF; CDR3 DNA: TGTGCCAGCAGCTTGAGGCAGGGGGCGCAGAACTATGGCTACACCTTC
V gene: TRBV25-1; clone size: .; D gene: .; J gene: TRBJ2-1; CDR3 protein: CASDSGNEQFF; CDR3 DNA: TGTGCCAGCGACTCAGGGAATGAGCAGTTCTTC
V gene: TRBV7-9; clone size: .; D gene: TRBD2; J gene: TRBJ2-2; CDR3 protein: CASSSSGLAGGLGTGELFF; CDR3 DNA: TGTGCCAGCAGCTCCTCCGGACTAGCGGGGGGGCTAGGAACCGGGGAGCTGTTTTTT
V gene: TRBV2; clone size: .; D gene: TRBD1; J gene: TRBJ2-7; CDR3 protein: CASNKETGFGEQYF; CDR3 DNA: TGTGCCAGCAATAAGGAGACAGGGTTTGGCGAGCAGTACTTC
V gene: TRBV4-1; clone size: .; D gene: .; J gene: TRBJ1-2; CDR3 protein: CASSQVGREGYTF; CDR3 DNA: TGCGCCAGCAGCCAAGTGGGTCGGGAGGGCTACACCTTC
V gene: TRBV28; clone size: .; D gene: .; J gene: TRBJ1-5; CDR3 protein: CASSFTSAARNQPQHF; CDR3 DNA: TGTGCCAGCAGTTTTACGAGTGCCGCGCGCAATCAGCCCCAGCATTTT
V gene: TRBV29-1; clone size: few; D gene: TRBD1; J gene: TRBJ1-3; CDR3 protein: CSASQGAGNTIYF; CDR3 DNA: TGCAGCGCCTCGCAGGGGGCTGGAAACACCATATATTTT
V gene: TRBV5-1; clone size: .; D gene: TRBD1; J gene: TRBJ1-2; CDR3 protein: CASSSNGGQGGYGYTF; CDR3 DNA: TGCGCCAGCAGCTCCAACGGGGGACAGGGAGGATATGGCTACACCTTC
V gene: TRBV30; clone size: .; D gene: .; J gene: TRBJ1-4; CDR3 protein: CAWTVAGDNEKLFF; CDR3 DNA: TGTGCCTGGACCGTAGCGGGGGATAATGAAAAACTGTTTTTT
V gene: TRBV30; clone size: .; D gene: .; J gene: TRBJ2-1; CDR3 protein: CARGSAYNEQFF; CDR3 DNA: TGTGCCCGGGGGTCAGCCTACAATGAGCAGTTCTTC
V gene: TRBV7-2; clone size: .; D gene: TRBD1; J gene: TRBJ1-1; CDR3 protein: CASSLVGQGNTEAFF; CDR3 DNA: TGTGCCAGCAGCTTAGTGGGACAGGGGAACACTGAAGCTTTCTTT
V gene: TRBV9; clone size: .; D gene: .; J gene: TRBJ2-5; CDR3 protein: CASSLDSKETQYF; CDR3 DNA: TGTGCCAGCAGCCTTGACAGTAAAGAGACCCAGTACTTC
V gene: TRBV6-5; clone size: .; D gene: .; J gene: TRBJ1-1; CDR3 protein: CASSYSNQGGTEAFF; CDR3 DNA: TGTGCCAGCAGTTACTCGAATCAAGGGGGCACTGAAGCTTTCTTT
V gene: TRBV2; clone size: .; D gene: .; J gene: TRBJ2-2; CDR3 protein: CASSVEESNTGELFF; CDR3 DNA: TGTGCCAGCAGTGTAGAGGAGTCGAACACCGGGGAGCTGTTTTTT
V gene: TRBV2; clone size: .; D gene: TRBD2; J gene: TRBJ2-1; CDR3 protein: CASSEAPGGNEQFF; CDR3 DNA: TGTGCCAGCAGTGAAGCCCCGGGGGGCAATGAGCAGTTCTTC
V gene: TRBV7-6; clone size: .; D gene: TRBD1; J gene: TRBJ2-1; CDR3 protein: CASSPARDRLPFHNEQFF; CDR3 DNA: TGTGCCAGCAGCCCCGCCCGGGACAGGTTACCTTTCCACAATGAGCAGTTCTTC
V gene: TRBV28; clone size: .; D gene: TRBD1; J gene: TRBJ2-7; CDR3 protein: CASTVGQPFSYEQYF; CDR3 DNA: TGTGCCAGCACCGTGGGACAGCCCTTCTCCTACGAGCAGTACTTC
V gene: TRBV30; clone size: once; D gene: .; J gene: TRBJ1-1; CDR3 protein: CAWSIQGASGEAFF; CDR3 DNA: TGTGCCTGGAGCATTCAAGGTGCAAGCGGCGAAGCTTTCTTT
V gene: TRBV27; clone size: once; D gene: .; J gene: TRBJ2-1; CDR3 protein: CASSLSSPRSNEQFF; CDR3 DNA: TGTGCCAGCAGTTTATCATCCCCTAGAAGCAATGAGCAGTTCTTC
V gene: TRBV2; clone size: .; D gene: TRBD1; J gene: TRBJ1-2; CDR3 protein: CAGRSGTVTYGYTF; CDR3 DNA: TGTGCCGGCCGATCCGGGACAGTGACCTATGGCTACACCTTC
V gene: TRBV5-4; clone size: .; D gene: TRBD1; J gene: TRBJ1-1; CDR3 protein: CASSADRGGTEAFF; CDR3 DNA: TGTGCCAGCAGCGCGGACAGGGGCGGCACTGAAGCTTTCTTT
V gene: TRBV5-4; clone size: .; D gene: .; J gene: TRBJ2-3; CDR3 protein: CASSLYRSGTDTQYF; CDR3 DNA: TGTGCCAGCAGCTTGTACAGATCGGGCACAGATACGCAGTATTTT
V gene: TRBV5-1; clone size: .; D gene: TRBD2; J gene: TRBJ2-5; CDR3 protein: CASSSGTSGGAGETQYF; CDR3 DNA: TGCGCCAGCAGCTCGGGGACTAGCGGGGGGGCCGGGGAGACCCAGTACTTC
V gene: TRBV5-1; clone size: .; D gene: .; J gene: TRBJ2-1; CDR3 protein: CASSFKDSSYNEQFF; CDR3 DNA: TGCGCCAGCAGCTTCAAAGACAGCTCCTACAATGAGCAGTTCTTC
V gene: TRBV25-1; clone size: few; D gene: .; J gene: TRBJ1-1; CDR3 protein: CASSHQGNTEAFF; CDR3 DNA: TGTGCCAGCAGCCATCAGGGGAACACTGAAGCTTTCTTT
V gene: TRBV11-2; clone size: .; D gene: TRBD2; J gene: TRBJ2-7; CDR3 protein: CASSFGTSGEQYF; CDR3 DNA: TGTGCCAGCAGCTTCGGGACTAGTGGCGAGCAGTACTTC
V gene: TRBV6-4; clone size: once; D gene: TRBD1; J gene: TRBJ2-2; CDR3 protein: CASSEITGDTGELFF; CDR3 DNA: TGTGCCAGCAGTGAAATAACAGGGGACACCGGGGAGCTGTTTTTT
V gene: TRBV9; clone size: .; D gene: .; J gene: TRBJ1-1; CDR3 protein: CASSVTVNTEAFF; CDR3 DNA: TGTGCCAGCAGCGTGACAGTGAACACTGAAGCTTTCTTT
V gene: TRBV13; clone size: .; D gene: .; J gene: TRBJ2-7; CDR3 protein: CASSLGYYEQYF; CDR3 DNA: TGTGCCAGCAGCTTAGGGTACTACGAGCAGTACTTC
V gene: TRBV28; clone size: once; D gene: .; J gene: TRBJ2-2; CDR3 protein: CASSYRRGTGELFF; CDR3 DNA: TGTGCCAGCAGTTACCGTCGGGGGACCGGGGAGCTGTTTTTT
V gene: TRBV7-3; clone size: .; D gene: .; J gene: TRBJ2-2; CDR3 protein: CASSYSSGTGELFF; CDR3 DNA: TGTGCCAGCAGCTACTCCTCAGGCACCGGGGAGCTGTTTTTT
V gene: TRBV25-1; clone size: .; D gene: .; J gene: TRBJ2-7; CDR3 protein: CASSDGGDRGGYEQYF; CDR3 DNA: TGTGCCAGCAGTGATGGGGGCGACAGGGGAGGGTACGAGCAGTACTTC
V gene: TRBV15; clone size: .; D gene: .; J gene: TRBJ2-7; CDR3 protein: CATSYDKTFSYEQYF; CDR3 DNA: TGTGCCACCTCATACGACAAGACGTTCTCCTACGAGCAGTACTTC
V gene: TRBV7-8; clone size: .; D gene: TRBD1; J gene: TRBJ2-7; CDR3 protein: CASSSGTATYEQYF; CDR3 DNA: TGTGCCAGCAGTTCCGGGACAGCCACCTACGAGCAGTACTTC
V gene: TRBV10-1; clone size: .; D gene: TRBD2; J gene: TRBJ2-7; CDR3 protein: CASSGSGADSYEQYF; CDR3 DNA: TGCGCCAGCAGTGGAAGCGGGGCGGACTCCTACGAGCAGTACTTC
V gene: TRBV20-1; clone size: .; D gene: .; J gene: TRBJ1-2; CDR3 protein: CSPPGIYGYTF; CDR3 DNA: TGCAGTCCGCCGGGGATCTATGGCTACACCTTC
V gene: TRBV2; clone size: .; D gene: .; J gene: TRBJ2-2; CDR3 protein: CASSHPTEEFEINTGELFF; CDR3 DNA: TGTGCCAGCAGTCACCCAACCGAGGAATTCGAAATTAACACCGGGGAGCTGTTTTTT
V gene: TRBV28; clone size: .; D gene: TRBD1; J gene: TRBJ2-7; CDR3 protein: CASSSNILEGALSYEQYF; CDR3 DNA: TGTGCCAGCAGTTCTAACATTCTTGAGGGGGCCCTCTCCTACGAGCAGTACTTC
V gene: TRBV6-6; clone size: .; D gene: TRBD1; J gene: TRBJ1-1; CDR3 protein: CASSYLGTGDTEAFF; CDR3 DNA: TGTGCCAGCAGTTACCTTGGGACAGGGGACACTGAAGCTTTCTTT
V gene: TRBV18; clone size: .; D gene: .; J gene: TRBJ1-1; CDR3 protein: CASSPGGGLNTEAFF; CDR3 DNA: TGTGCCAGCTCACCCGGGGGAGGATTGAACACTGAAGCTTTCTTT
V gene: TRBV18; clone size: .; D gene: .; J gene: TRBJ2-7; CDR3 protein: CASSPGQNGGEQYF; CDR3 DNA: TGTGCCAGCTCACCTGGACAAAACGGGGGAGAGCAGTACTTC
V gene: TRBV27; clone size: .; D gene: .; J gene: TRBJ1-1; CDR3 protein: CASSLGGGTEAFF; CDR3 DNA: TGTGCCAGCAGTTTAGGGGGGGGTACTGAAGCTTTCTTT
V gene: TRBV6-5; clone size: .; D gene: TRBD1; J gene: TRBJ1-2; CDR3 protein: CASSYSRQGSGYTF; CDR3 DNA: TGTGCCAGCAGTTACTCAAGACAGGGATCAGGCTACACCTTC
V gene: TRBV7-9; clone size: .; D gene: .; J gene: TRBJ1-1; CDR3 protein: CASSSPLSQGAEAFF; CDR3 DNA: TGTGCCAGCAGCTCGCCCCTTTCCCAAGGGGCTGAAGCTTTCTTT
V gene: TRBV19; clone size: once; D gene: TRBD1; J gene: TRBJ1-5; CDR3 protein: CASSRGQNSNQPQHF; CDR3 DNA: TGTGCCAGTAGTAGGGGACAGAATAGCAATCAGCCCCAGCATTTT
V gene: TRBV10-3; clone size: few; D gene: TRBD1; J gene: TRBJ1-2; CDR3 protein: CAITWDSSYGYTF; CDR3 DNA: TGTGCCATCACTTGGGACAGCTCTTATGGCTACACCTTC
V gene: TRBV2; clone size: few; D gene: .; J gene: TRBJ2-6; CDR3 protein: CASKQAGANVLTF; CDR3 DNA: TGTGCCAGCAAACAGGCTGGGGCCAACGTCCTGACTTTC